The present TCR beta chain was sequenced within a study of technical replicates of blood from several donors. Libraries were prepared by immunoSEQ multiplex PCR; TCRdb keeps only in-frame clonotypes and omits some of them. The profile covers tens of thousands of clones, with around 93% appearing a single time and about 0.26% taken by the ten largest. Losses at the gene ends were 0 bases for V and 0 bases for J; bases not matched to a gene: 6. The CDR3 has 17 amino acids. Germline V gene lookup returns CDR1 SGHAT and CDR2 FQNNGV. The TCR originated in a human donor in good health. The sample was T cells isolated from PBMCs. This chain connects TRBV11-2 to TRBJ2-7; 9 bases map to TRBD2. The CDR3 sequence is CASSLDGLAGRSYEQYF. The CDR3 nucleotides read TGTGCCAGCAGCTTAGATGGGCTAGCGGGACGCTCCTACGAGCAGTACTTC.